A single sample gave rise to the 16 T cell receptor beta chains below, sequenced in a study of blood T cells in healthy people across ages. Then a second PCR, running roughly 7 to 11 cycles, was carried out with a sample-barcoded 5' primer and a J-beta primer mix. A single record per CDR3 protein comes from TCRdb applying MiXCR to the 5' RACE reads. The sample yields around 1,900,000 distinct CDR3 sequences, approximately 39% seen once. The sample consisted of blood. The receptors derive from a human donor in good health.

This clonotype turned up a few times. The chain combines TRBV4-1 with TRBJ2-7; 9 nucleotides agree with TRBD1. The CDR3 length is 15 residues. The V gene end was trimmed by 3 bases and the J gene end by 3 bases; junction bases not matched to a gene: 6. Germline V lookup: CDR1 MGHRA, CDR2 YSYEKL. As DNA, the CDR3 is TGCGCCAGCAGCCAGCCGGGACAGGGACTCTACGAGCAGTACTTC. Encoded protein: CASSQPGQGLYEQYF.

The CDR3 protein is CSVEESRYEQYF. CDR3 bases: TGCAGCGTTGAAGAGAGCCGCTACGAGCAGTACTTC. The chain carries TRBV29-1 and TRBJ2-7; unclear D gene. Deletions cut 0 bases from V and 3 bases from J, with 6 bases between. Germline V gene data show CDR1 as SQVTM and CDR2 as ANQGSEA. This CDR3 has 12 amino acids.

The gene calls are TRBV12-3 or TRBV12-4 and TRBJ2-1; TRBD2 matches at 10 bases. The length of the CDR3 is 17 residues. The trim removed 6 bases at V and 4 bases at J, leaving 12 bases unmatched. In DNA form, the CDR3 reads TGTGCCAGCAGACCCACCAGCGGGGGGGCGTTTTACAATGAGCAGTTCTTC. Residues: CASRPTSGGAFYNEQFF.

The sample holds a few counts of this clonotype. This chain links TRBV10-3 with TRBJ2-7; the match to TRBD1 covers 9 bases. This CDR3 spans 15 amino acids. Germline CDR1 is ENHRY and CDR2 is SYGVKD. After removal of 3 bases from V and 3 bases from J, the junction contained 6 bases not matched to a gene. CDR3 sequence: CAISDHDRGNYEQYF. The CDR3 bases are TGTGCCATCAGTGACCACGACAGGGGGAACTACGAGCAGTACTTC.

In regard to this clonotype: Given a much more abundant clone one base away, this may be a read error. V gene TRBV5-1 combines with J gene TRBJ2-5; D may be TRBD2 (7 bases). Trimming stripped 4 bases from V and 11 bases from J, with 24 bases between. The CDR3 totals 15 residues. Germline V gene data show CDR1 as SGHRS and CDR2 as YFSETQ. For the CDR3, the DNA is TGCGCCAGCAGCGACCTGTCGGGGGGCCTTGGGGAGCAGTACTTC. The encoded protein is CASSDLSGGLGEQYF.

The rearrangement joins TRBV28 to TRBJ2-5, with D possibly matching TRBD1 (6 bases). Trimming cost V 4 bases and J 5 bases, with 23 bases left between them. The CDR3 has 17 residues. CDR1 is MDHEN, CDR2 SYDVKM, per germline. CDR3 coding DNA: TGTGCCAGCAGTTCGGAGTCAGGGGACAACACCGGGGAGACCCAGTACTTC. Amino acid sequence: CASSSESGDNTGETQYF.

This chain uses TRBV24-1 with TRBJ1-2; D is undetermined. V was clipped by 6 bases and J by 2 bases, with 12 bases between them. Germline-derived CDR1 and CDR2 are KGHDR and SFDVKD. The CDR3 covers 14 residues. The CDR3 is CATSLGRGNYGYTF. Written as DNA, the CDR3 is TGTGCCACCAGTCTGGGCAGAGGAAACTATGGCTACACCTTC.

The V call is TRBV28, the J call TRBJ2-5, with TRBD1 matching 7 bases. From germline, CDR1 is MDHEN and CDR2 SYDVKM. V lost 5 bases and J lost 5; bases outside the gene matches: 11. This CDR3 region has 15 residues. CDR3 coding DNA: TGTGCCAGCAGTGATAACAGGGGATTGGCGGAGACCCAGTACTTC. Protein: CASSDNRGLAETQYF.

The V gene is TRBV20-1, the J gene TRBJ2-5; 8 bases match TRBD1. Per germline, CDR1 DFQATT and CDR2 SNEGSKA (reference sequence). This CDR3 is built from 14 residues. Trimming cost V 0 bases and J 6 bases; bases outside gene matches: 6. CDR3 in amino acids: CSARDGQGVKTQYF. As DNA, the CDR3 is TGCAGTGCTAGAGACGGACAGGGAGTCAAGACCCAGTACTTC.

The chain couples TRBV5-5 to TRBJ2-5; TRBD1 matches at 7 bases. J was trimmed by 4 bases and V by 4 bases; bases with no gene match: 10. CDR3 length: 15 amino acids. CDR1 and CDR2 (germline): SGHKS, YYEKEE (reference sequence). DNA for the CDR3: TGTGCCAGCAGCCCTCGGGGACAGCCCACAGAGACCCAGTACTTC. Translated, it gives CASSPRGQPTETQYF.

This rearrangement joins TRBV7-8 to TRBJ1-2; 9 positions agree with TRBD1. The CDR3 length is 15 residues. The V and J ends lost 5 bases and 2 bases, in that order; junction bases with no gene match: 6. The germline CDR1 and CDR2 sequences are SGHVS and FQNEAQ. Here the CDR3 DNA reads TGTGCCAGCAGCCCAAAAACAGGGGGCAACTATGGCTACACCTTC. Its translation: CASSPKTGGNYGYTF.

The J gene is TRBJ2-4, the V gene TRBV7-2; 7 bases map to TRBD1. The J call may be wrong; the DNA end is better matched by TRBJ2-7. This CDR3 has 14 amino acids. Per the germline V gene, CDR1 is SGHTA and CDR2 is FQGNSA. CDR3 loop: CASSFRRGIYEQYF. In DNA form, the CDR3 reads TGTGCCAGCAGCTTCCGCAGGGGGATCTACGAGCAGTACTTC.

This clonotype was recorded a few times. The CDR3 nucleotides are TGTGCCAGCAGACACAGACAGGGGCCCTTGTACAATGAGCAGTTCTTC. Its protein is CASRHRQGPLYNEQFF. V and J are TRBV27 and TRBJ2-1; the match to TRBD1 covers 8 bases. After removal of 6 bases from V and 4 bases from J, the junction contained 11 bases not matched to a gene. CDR1 MNHEY and CDR2 SMNVEV come from the germline V gene (reference sequence). The CDR3 consists of 16 residues.

Comments on this clonotype: A read error may explain this, as a much larger clone is one base away. The chain couples TRBV7-6 to TRBJ2-3, with unresolved D. This CDR3 has 12 residues. Germline V gene lookup returns CDR1 SGHVS and CDR2 FNYEAQ. The CDR3 nucleotides read TGTGCCGGCAGCACCCACACAGATACGCAGTATTTT. Translating it yields CAGSTHTDTQYF.

The chain couples TRBV7-2 to TRBJ2-5; D gene unclear. The CDR3 extends over 13 amino acids. V gave up 5 bases and J gave up 9 bases, with 16 bases separating them. Germline CDR1 is SGHTA and CDR2 is FQGNSA. Here the CDR3 reads CASSLDSRGAQYF. The CDR3 region has the DNA TGTGCCAGCAGCCTAGACTCGCGTGGGGCCCAGTACTTC.

This CDR3 is CASSYKIYTTAGQGEYWADTQYF. The DNA of the CDR3 is TGTGCCAGCAGCTACAAGATATATACCACCGCGGGACAGGGGGAATATTGGGCAGATACGCAGTATTTT. The V call is TRBV7-3, the J call TRBJ2-3; 11 nucleotides align to TRBD1. Germline V gene lookup returns CDR1 SGHTA and CDR2 FQGTGA. Trimming at V came to 4 bases and at J to 4 bases, leaving 28 bases not matched to a gene. This CDR3 region has 23 residues.